The present T cell receptor beta chain was sequenced within a study of cytomegalovirus exposure and HLA in healthy donors. This clone was found once. The CDR3 length is 13 residues. V was clipped by 4 bases and J by 2 bases, with 6 bases between them. The germline V gene encodes CDR1 MNHEY and CDR2 SVGAGI. The PCR made use of 60 Vbeta and 13 Jbeta primers. Method: immunoSEQ multiplex PCR; TCRdb's copy keeps in-frame clones and lacks some. Found here are around 100,000 clones, about 71% of them singletons; the top ten hold less than 3.5%. The sequence derives from a woman aged 50 to 65 in good health and CMV-seronegative. Sequenced input: PBMCs. This chain uses TRBV6-5 with TRBJ1-5, with a tentative D call TRBD1 (5 bases). CDR3 nucleotide sequence: TGTGCCAGCAGTTCGGGGGGCAATCAGCCCCAGCATTTT. It yields the protein CASSSGGNQPQHF.